Listed below are T cell receptor beta chains from one sample, sequenced in a study of T cell responses to AZD1222 COVID-19 vaccine. Data came from immunoSEQ multiplex PCR; TCRdb stores just in-frame clones and leaves some out. This sample has fewer than 110,000 clones, with 75% to 95% found just once. Here the sequenced sample was peripheral blood, taken 28 days after the second AZD1222 dose. All receptors derive from an adult who received the AZD1222 COVID-19 vaccine. CDR3s include the opening cysteine and the closing phenylalanine or tryptophan. The D gene is left open where the match is weak. Not every row has a clone size; where given, it reads once, few, many or a size class.

d_call: TRBD2
clone_size: NA
v_call: TRBV10-2
j_call: TRBJ2-7
cdr3_nt: TGCGCCAGCAGTGAGTCGGGGGGGGTCTACGAGCAGTACTTC
cdr3_aa: CASSESGGVYEQYF

d_call: NA
clone_size: few
v_call: TRBV19
j_call: TRBJ2-1
cdr3_nt: TGTGCCAGTAGTATCAACCCGAGACTGGAGTACAATGAGCAGTTCTTC
cdr3_aa: CASSINPRLEYNEQFF

d_call: TRBD1
clone_size: NA
v_call: TRBV10-2
j_call: TRBJ1-1
cdr3_nt: TGCGCCAGCAGGGATGGGACAGTTCTCTTGTCTTTCTTT
cdr3_aa: CASRDGTVLLSFF

d_call: NA
clone_size: NA
v_call: TRBV27
j_call: TRBJ1-1
cdr3_nt: TGTGCCAGCAGCCTCTGGGGTCGAACTGAAGCTTTCTTT
cdr3_aa: CASSLWGRTEAFF

d_call: TRBD1
clone_size: NA
v_call: TRBV19
j_call: TRBJ1-6
cdr3_nt: TGTGCCAGTAGCTGGGCAGGGGGCAATAATTCACCCCTCCACTTT
cdr3_aa: CASSWAGGNNSPLHF

d_call: NA
clone_size: NA
v_call: TRBV5-5
j_call: TRBJ2-7
cdr3_nt: TGTGCCAGCAGATTTGACAGGCTCTCCTACGAGCAGTACTTC
cdr3_aa: CASRFDRLSYEQYF

d_call: TRBD1
clone_size: NA
v_call: TRBV9
j_call: TRBJ2-5
cdr3_nt: TGTGCCAGCAGCGTTGGGACAGATGAAGAGACCCAGTACTTC
cdr3_aa: CASSVGTDEETQYF

d_call: NA
clone_size: NA
v_call: TRBV5-1
j_call: TRBJ1-3
cdr3_nt: TGCGCCAGCAGGCCCCTAGGGGCCCCCTCTGGAAACACCATATATTTT
cdr3_aa: CASRPLGAPSGNTIYF

d_call: NA
clone_size: NA
v_call: TRBV15
j_call: TRBJ2-1
cdr3_nt: TGTGCCACTAGGCAGGGGGGGTACAATGAGCAGTTCTTC
cdr3_aa: CATRQGGYNEQFF

d_call: TRBD1
clone_size: NA
v_call: TRBV30
j_call: TRBJ1-5
cdr3_nt: TGTGCCTGGAGGGAAAGGGGACAGGGGGACAATCAGCCCCAGCATTTT
cdr3_aa: CAWRERGQGDNQPQHF

d_call: NA
clone_size: NA
v_call: TRBV6-5
j_call: TRBJ1-1
cdr3_nt: TGTGCCAGCATAGAAAGGGTGGGCACTGAAGCTTTCTTT
cdr3_aa: CASIERVGTEAFF

d_call: TRBD1
clone_size: NA
v_call: TRBV7-6
j_call: TRBJ1-1
cdr3_nt: TGTGCCAGCAGCTCACAGGGGGAGATGAACACTGAAGCTTTCTTT
cdr3_aa: CASSSQGEMNTEAFF

d_call: TRBD2
clone_size: NA
v_call: TRBV27
j_call: TRBJ2-7
cdr3_nt: TGTGCCAGCAGTTTATCGGGGGGGACGGAGCCCTCCTACGAGCAGTACTTC
cdr3_aa: CASSLSGGTEPSYEQYF

d_call: TRBD1
clone_size: NA
v_call: TRBV7-9
j_call: TRBJ1-2
cdr3_nt: TGTGCCAGCAGCCGGGACAGCTATGGCTACACCTTC
cdr3_aa: CASSRDSYGYTF

d_call: NA
clone_size: NA
v_call: TRBV12-3/TRBV12-4
j_call: TRBJ1-5
cdr3_nt: TGTGCCAGCAGTTCAAACCTAGATCAGCCCCAGCATTTT
cdr3_aa: CASSSNLDQPQHF

d_call: NA
clone_size: NA
v_call: TRBV2
j_call: TRBJ2-3
cdr3_nt: TGTGCCAGCAGGGACTTGTCTAGCACAGATACGCAGTATTTT
cdr3_aa: CASRDLSSTDTQYF

d_call: NA
clone_size: few
v_call: TRBV12-2
j_call: TRBJ2-2
cdr3_nt: TGTGCAAGTCGCTTAGCGCGAGCGGGACCTACGGTCAGAAACACCGGGGAGCTGTTTTTT
cdr3_aa: CASRLARAGPTVRNTGELFF

d_call: NA
clone_size: NA
v_call: TRBV28
j_call: TRBJ2-3
cdr3_nt: TGTGCCAGCAGCGGTCGGGTGTATTCAACAGATACGCAGTATTTT
cdr3_aa: CASSGRVYSTDTQYF

d_call: NA
clone_size: NA
v_call: TRBV7-8
j_call: TRBJ2-3
cdr3_nt: TGTGCCAGCAGCTTAGCGGGGGGCCCCACAGATACGCAGTATTTT
cdr3_aa: CASSLAGGPTDTQYF

d_call: NA
clone_size: NA
v_call: TRBV5-1
j_call: TRBJ2-3
cdr3_nt: TGCGCCAGCTGCCAGGGGGCGGGAGCTCTCACAGATACGCAGTATTTT
cdr3_aa: CASCQGAGALTDTQYF

d_call: NA
clone_size: NA
v_call: TRBV4-1
j_call: TRBJ2-7
cdr3_nt: TGCGCCAGCAGCCAAGTGAAGGCAGGGAACTACGAGCAGTACTTC
cdr3_aa: CASSQVKAGNYEQYF

d_call: TRBD1
clone_size: NA
v_call: TRBV30
j_call: TRBJ1-5
cdr3_nt: TGTGCCTGGAGCTCGACAGGGGGTATTAATAGCAATCAGCCCCAGCATTTT
cdr3_aa: CAWSSTGGINSNQPQHF

d_call: TRBD1
clone_size: NA
v_call: TRBV5-4
j_call: TRBJ2-3
cdr3_nt: TGTGCCAGCAGCCCCGGGACAGGGGGCACAGATACGCAGTATTTT
cdr3_aa: CASSPGTGGTDTQYF

d_call: NA
clone_size: NA
v_call: TRBV29-1
j_call: TRBJ2-7
cdr3_nt: TGCAGCGTTGAAGCCGGGGATGGGACCTACGAGCAGTACTTC
cdr3_aa: CSVEAGDGTYEQYF

d_call: TRBD1
clone_size: once
v_call: TRBV11-1
j_call: TRBJ2-3
cdr3_nt: TGTGCCAGCAGCCGGGGACAGGGGAGCACAGATACGCAGTATTTT
cdr3_aa: CASSRGQGSTDTQYF

d_call: NA
clone_size: NA
v_call: TRBV4-1
j_call: TRBJ1-1
cdr3_nt: TGCGCCAGCAGCCAAGTCGGGGAGGGAACTGAAGCTTTCTTT
cdr3_aa: CASSQVGEGTEAFF

d_call: TRBD2
clone_size: NA
v_call: TRBV6-2/TRBV6-3
j_call: TRBJ2-1
cdr3_nt: TGTGCCAGCAGTTTCCCTCTAGCGGATAGCTCCTACAATGAGCAGTTCTTC
cdr3_aa: CASSFPLADSSYNEQFF